This paragraph covers one T cell receptor beta chain sequence. The antigen is unknown. One end of the junction fails to match germline, which may point to a read error. The data derive from a study of siplizumab effects on memory and regulatory T cells. Some clones are missing from TCRdb's copy, which holds only in-frame ones; the method was immunoSEQ multiplex PCR. Of 50,000 to 75,000 clones in the sample, roughly 85% were seen once. Sequences were generated from unstimulated naive, memory, effector memory and TEMRA subsets in a few donor pairs. Germline V gives CDR1 SGHTA, CDR2 FQGTGA. The CDR3 is 15 amino acids. Findings of the study overall: Naive or memory phenotype was unassignable for roughly 75-96% of proliferating CD4+ or CD8+ clones. Naive T cells looked more diverse than memory cells and looked like major alloresponse contributors.

The chain couples TRBV7-3 to TRBJ2-1; either TRBD1 or TRBD2 may supply D (6 bases each). Material for sequencing was memory CD4+ T cells sorted from blood. The receptor was derived from a human donor in good health. The CDR3 bases are TGTGCCAGCAGCTTACCGGGGGCCTCCTTCAATGAGCAGTTCTTC. Amino acid sequence: CASSLPGASFNEQFF.